Each of the 14 T cell receptor beta chains below was sequenced from the same sample in a study of OX40 agonist ivuxolimab in advanced cancers. The method was immunoSEQ multiplex PCR; TCRdb's version includes in-frame clones alone and lacks a portion of them. This sample yields approximately 58,000 clones, of which about 83% are seen a single time; more than 2.5% belongs to the top ten. The source was CD4+ or CD8+ T cells sorted from blood, collected in a trial of the OX40 agonist ivuxolimab. Source of these receptors: an adult with an advanced solid tumor such as melanoma, head and neck, liver or kidney cancer.

V is TRBV11-3 and J is TRBJ2-5; D gene unclear. Trimming removed 5 bases at V and 2 bases at J, with 9 bases between. CDR3 size: 13 residues. The V gene's germline CDR1 is SGHNT and CDR2 YENEEA. Written as DNA, the CDR3 is TGTGCCAGCAGCCCGACCTTTCAAGAGACCCAGTACTTC. It is translated as CASSPTFQETQYF.

The rearrangement joins TRBV18 to TRBJ2-1; D possibly matches TRBD1 or TRBD2 (6 bases each). The CDR3 loop spans 14 amino acids. In germline, CDR1 is KGHSH, CDR2 LQKENI. Deletions cut 8 bases from V and 7 bases from J, with 18 bases between. CDR3 sequence (DNA): TGTGCCAGCCAAAGGGGGGCAGGGAGGAATGAGCAGTTCTTC. Its translation is CASQRGAGRNEQFF.

The chain links TRBV27 to TRBJ1-1; perhaps TRBD1 as D (5 bases). CDR1 is MNHEY, CDR2 SMNVEV, per germline (reference sequence). The CDR3 contains 16 residues. The V end lost 8 bases, the J end lost 1 base, and 20 bases lay between the germline ends. The CDR3 DNA reads TGTGCCAGCCGACGTCCTCCCGGGCAGGGGAACACTGAAGCTTTCTTT. Translated: CASRRPPGQGNTEAFF.

This clone appeared a few times. The rearrangement links TRBV5-6 to TRBJ1-1; D perhaps matches TRBD1 (6 bases). Germline V CDR1 and CDR2: SGHDT, YYEEEE. V lost 3 bases to trimming and J lost 4 bases, with 13 bases between them. The CDR3 is made up of 14 amino acids. CDR3 nucleotides: TGTGCCAGCAGCTCTCCCAGGGGAAGCACTGAAGCTTTCTTT. Translating gives CASSSPRGSTEAFF.

This clone was seen only once. This chain joins TRBV5-1 and TRBJ1-1; possibly TRBD1 for D (6 bases). The CDR3 sequence is 17 residues long. Germline-derived CDR1 and CDR2 are SGHRS and YFSETQ. Between the trimmed V and J ends, which lost 0 bases and 1 base, there was a span of 16 bases. The CDR3 reads CASSLVSGALANTEAFF. CDR3 sequence (DNA): TGCGCCAGCAGCTTGGTATCGGGGGCCCTCGCGAACACTGAAGCTTTCTTT.

The chain joins TRBV7-9 to TRBJ1-1; D possibly corresponds to TRBD1 (6 bases). Germline assignment: CDR1 SEHNR and CDR2 FQNEAQ (reference sequence). The CDR3 sequence is 13 residues long. V shed 2 bases and J shed 5 bases, with 9 bases lying between them. CDR3 region: CASSLQGGTEAFF. The CDR3 bases are TGTGCCAGCAGCTTACAAGGGGGGACTGAAGCTTTCTTT.

The gene calls are TRBV2 and TRBJ1-3, with D maybe TRBD1 (5 bases). Germline CDR1 reads SNHLY; CDR2 reads FYNNEI. V was shortened by 5 bases and J by 0 bases, with 11 bases between the two germline ends. This CDR3 region has 15 residues. The CDR3 here is CASSWAGPSGNTIYF. The CDR3 DNA reads TGTGCCAGCAGTTGGGCAGGGCCCTCTGGAAACACCATATATTTT.

The chain combines TRBV30 with TRBJ2-3, with D hard to call. Germline V gives CDR1 GTSNPN, CDR2 SVGIG (reference sequence). Trimming left V 2 bases short and J 2 bases short, with 5 bases between. The length of the CDR3 is 12 residues. This CDR3 reads CAWSRATDTQYF. In nucleotides, the CDR3 is TGTGCCTGGAGTAGGGCCACAGATACGCAGTATTTT.

This clone was detected only once. V is TRBV19 and J is TRBJ1-2; D unclear. This CDR3 region has 14 residues. Germline V lookup: CDR1 LNHDA, CDR2 SQIVND (reference sequence). Trimming cost V 4 bases and J 0 bases, with 9 bases left between them. In DNA form, the CDR3 reads TGTGCCAGTAGTAGGGCGGATTCTAACTATGGCTACACCTTC. Amino acids: CASSRADSNYGYTF.

V gene TRBV15 combines with J gene TRBJ2-5; 7 nucleotides agree with TRBD2. Germline V gives CDR1 LNHNV, CDR2 YYDKDF (reference sequence). The CDR3 sequence is 15 residues long. J gave up 4 bases and V 0 bases, and 5 bases lay outside the gene matches. The CDR3 region has the DNA TGTGCCACCAGCAGAGATTCCGGGGAGGGAGAGACCCAGTACTTC. Its protein is CATSRDSGEGETQYF. The variable domain in full, with the rest retrieved from reference TRBV15 and TRBJ2-5, is DAMVIQNPRYQVTQFGKPVTLSCSQTLNHNVMYWYQQKSSQAPKLLFHYYDKDFNNEADTPDNFQSRRPNTSFCFLDIRSPGLGDTAMYLCATSRDSGEGETQYFGPGTRLLVL.

The rearrangement links TRBV7-2 to TRBJ2-7, with D possibly matching TRBD1 (5 bases). Germline CDR1 SGHTA, CDR2 FQGNSA. The CDR3 runs to 16 residues. V lost 5 bases to trimming and J lost 0 bases, with 17 bases between them. CDR3 sequence: CASSPLGRKSSYEQYF. The CDR3 region has the DNA TGTGCCAGCAGCCCTCTGGGGCGGAAAAGCTCCTACGAGCAGTACTTC.

V gene TRBV2 combines with J gene TRBJ1-4, with D perhaps matching TRBD1 (6 bases). CDR1 is SNHLY and CDR2 is FYNNEI in the germline V gene. V dropped 11 bases and J dropped 8 bases, with 15 bases sitting between them. This CDR3 contains 12 residues. The CDR3 sequence: CAVRGAGEKLFF. In DNA form, the CDR3 reads TGTGCCGTACGGGGGGCTGGGGAAAAACTGTTTTTT.

The chain carries TRBV4-3 and TRBJ2-7; 7 bases fit TRBD2. The length of the CDR3 is 15 residues. Germline V gene data show CDR1 as LGHNA and CDR2 as YSLEER. Trimming removed 3 bases from V and 0 bases from J; junction bases left unmatched: 5. CDR3 sequence: CASSQGGGGSYEQYF. The CDR3 DNA follows: TGCGCCAGCAGCCAGGGGGGGGGTGGCTCCTACGAGCAGTACTTC.

The chain links TRBV7-9 to TRBJ2-3; D gene ambiguous. V was clipped by 5 bases and J by 6 bases, with 12 bases between them. The CDR3 is 13 residues long. The germline V gene encodes CDR1 SEHNR and CDR2 FQNEAQ (reference sequence). The CDR3 bases are TGTGCCAGCAGCCCCTCGACCCAGGATACGCAGTATTTT. Its protein is CASSPSTQDTQYF.